This TCR beta chain was sequenced for a study of T cells after somatic rescue of genetic block. Trimming removed 4 bases from V and 0 bases from J; junction bases left unmatched: 11. Per germline, CDR1 LNHDA and CDR2 SQIVND (reference sequence). The CDR3 sequence is 17 residues long. Here immunoSEQ multiplex PCR was the method, and the copy in TCRdb shows in-frame clones only, minus some. The sample gives about 67,000 clones, 90% to 95% of which show up once; 2.5% to 3.5% is in the top ten. V usage is TRBV19 and J usage is TRBJ2-5; TRBD2 aligns across 7 bases. Specimen: peripheral blood mononuclear cells (PBMCs). This TCR was recovered from a man in his forties or fifties. The CDR3 region has the DNA TGTGCCAGTAGTAGCTCGGGACTACACTCGTACCAAGAGACCCAGTACTTC. As protein: CASSSSGLHSYQETQYF. The full variable domain, its missing parts supplied by reference TRBV19 and TRBJ2-5, is DGGITQSPKYLFRKEGQNVTLSCEQNLNHDAMYWYRQDPGQGLRLIYYSQIVNDFQKGDIAEGYSVSREKKESFPLTVTSAQKNPTAFYLCASSSSGLHSYQETQYFGPGTRLLVL.